Listed here are 9 T cell receptor beta chains from one sample, sequenced in a study of Ad26.COV2.S vaccination and SARS-CoV-2 variants (dated by TCRdb to about 2021). The library relied on the immunoSEQ multiplex PCR assay. TCRdb mirrors the immuneACCESS table, restricted to in-frame sequences. Some clones are absent from its copies; in checked studies, under half trace to an unresolved V gene, and the reason for the others is unknown. Here the sample has 300,000 to 400,000 clones; approximately 81% occur a single time. Of the sample, 3% to 4% is held by the ten largest clones. Taken with the paper, the label for treatment or condition translates to: about 20 received Ad26.COV2.S at low or high dose, single or two shots; 5 received placebo; per-sample allocation not given. Repertoires of vaccine and placebo recipients were sequenced from samples collected on day 63 after the first injection. Sequenced here: peripheral blood, sampled in a trial of Ad26.COV2.S vaccine versus placebo. These receptors were collected from a person aged 18-60 years who received the Ad26.COV2.S COVID-19 vaccine or a placebo.

The chain employs TRBV4-2 and TRBJ2-7, with 9 bases that match TRBD2. With V trimmed by 3 bases and J by 2 bases, 8 bases remained unmatched. Germline V lookup: CDR1 LGHNA, CDR2 YNFKEQ. The CDR3 consists of 16 residues. The DNA of the CDR3 is TGTGCCAGCAGCCAGCTACCGTCTAGCGGGGCCTACGAGCAGTACTTC. Translation gives CASSQLPSSGAYEQYF.

This clone was counted a single time. The chain carries TRBV12-3 or TRBV12-4 and TRBJ2-3; D is uncertain. V lost 3 bases and J 4 bases, leaving 8 bases between the germline ends. The CDR3 is 13 amino acids. CDR3 sequence: CASSFTGSDTQYF. CDR3 DNA: TGTGCCAGCAGTTTCACGGGTTCAGATACGCAGTATTTT.

The rearrangement joins TRBV3-1 (or the pseudogene TRBV3-2) to TRBJ2-1; 7 bases align to TRBD1. From germline, CDR1 is LGHDT and CDR2 YNNKEL (reference sequence). The CDR3 runs to 13 residues. V was clipped by 0 bases and J by 10 bases; unmatched bases: 3. The CDR3 DNA is TGTGCCAGCAGCCAAGATAGGGGGCTGGAGCAGTTCTTC. Protein sequence: CASSQDRGLEQFF.

The genes are TRBV5-1 and TRBJ2-2; D is ambiguous. From germline, CDR1 is SGHRS and CDR2 YFSETQ. The V end lost 0 bases, the J end lost 6 bases, and 6 bases lay between the germline ends. This CDR3 region has 13 residues. The CDR3 reads CASSLEPPGELFF. The CDR3 DNA reads as TGCGCCAGCAGCTTGGAACCACCCGGGGAGCTGTTTTTT.

This chain joins TRBV2 and TRBJ2-7; 11 bases fit TRBD2. CDR1 is SNHLY, CDR2 FYNNEI, per germline. There are 18 residues in the CDR3. The J segment lost 0 bases and the V segment lost 6 bases, leaving 13 bases of the junction unmatched. The CDR3 region has the DNA TGTGCCAGCAGACGAAGATGGGTACTAGCGGGGGCCTCCTACGAGCAGTACTTC. Amino acids: CASRRRWVLAGASYEQYF.

J is TRBJ2-2 and V is TRBV5-1; TRBD2 agrees at 9 bases. The length of the CDR3 is 15 residues. V was pared by 4 bases and J by 3 bases, with 4 bases of the junction left unmatched. Germline CDR1 is SGHRS and CDR2 is YFSETQ. This chain's CDR3 is CASSRGGVDTGELFF. For the CDR3, the DNA is TGCGCCAGCAGCCGCGGGGGGGTTGACACCGGGGAGCTGTTTTTT. Full variable domain (remainder filled in from reference TRBV5-1 and TRBJ2-2): KAGVTQTPRYLIKTRGQQVTLSCSPISGHRSVSWYQQTPGQGLQFLFEYFSETQRNKGNFPGRFSGRQFSNSRSEMNVSTLELGDSALYLCASSRGGVDTGELFFGEGSRLTVL.

The chain joins TRBV5-1 to TRBJ2-5; D possibly corresponds to TRBD2 (6 bases). Per germline, CDR1 SGHRS and CDR2 YFSETQ. The CDR3 extends over 15 amino acids. The ends were cut back, 0 bases at V and 0 bases at J, with 9 bases in the middle. CDR3 bases: TGCGCCAGCAGCTTGGCCGGGGGATACCAAGAGACCCAGTACTTC. Its protein is CASSLAGGYQETQYF.

This clone was seen only once. The chain recombines TRBV11-3 with TRBJ2-1; 9 bases fit TRBD1. CDR1 is SGHNT, CDR2 YENEEA, per germline. This CDR3 comprises 16 residues. V shed 6 bases, J shed 0 bases, and the junction held 6 bases outside the gene matches. This CDR3 reads CASSHRGPTSYNEQFF. The CDR3 DNA is TGTGCCAGCAGTCACAGGGGGCCCACCTCCTACAATGAGCAGTTCTTC.

This sequence joins TRBV7-2 and TRBJ2-5; 7 bases fit TRBD1. With V trimmed by 5 bases and J by 3 bases, 6 bases remained unmatched. The CDR3 covers 14 residues. Germline V gene data show CDR1 as SGHTA and CDR2 as FQGNSA. CDR3 nucleotide sequence: TGTGCCAGCAGCCCGCGACAGGGAGAAGAGACCCAGTACTTC. Residues: CASSPRQGEETQYF.